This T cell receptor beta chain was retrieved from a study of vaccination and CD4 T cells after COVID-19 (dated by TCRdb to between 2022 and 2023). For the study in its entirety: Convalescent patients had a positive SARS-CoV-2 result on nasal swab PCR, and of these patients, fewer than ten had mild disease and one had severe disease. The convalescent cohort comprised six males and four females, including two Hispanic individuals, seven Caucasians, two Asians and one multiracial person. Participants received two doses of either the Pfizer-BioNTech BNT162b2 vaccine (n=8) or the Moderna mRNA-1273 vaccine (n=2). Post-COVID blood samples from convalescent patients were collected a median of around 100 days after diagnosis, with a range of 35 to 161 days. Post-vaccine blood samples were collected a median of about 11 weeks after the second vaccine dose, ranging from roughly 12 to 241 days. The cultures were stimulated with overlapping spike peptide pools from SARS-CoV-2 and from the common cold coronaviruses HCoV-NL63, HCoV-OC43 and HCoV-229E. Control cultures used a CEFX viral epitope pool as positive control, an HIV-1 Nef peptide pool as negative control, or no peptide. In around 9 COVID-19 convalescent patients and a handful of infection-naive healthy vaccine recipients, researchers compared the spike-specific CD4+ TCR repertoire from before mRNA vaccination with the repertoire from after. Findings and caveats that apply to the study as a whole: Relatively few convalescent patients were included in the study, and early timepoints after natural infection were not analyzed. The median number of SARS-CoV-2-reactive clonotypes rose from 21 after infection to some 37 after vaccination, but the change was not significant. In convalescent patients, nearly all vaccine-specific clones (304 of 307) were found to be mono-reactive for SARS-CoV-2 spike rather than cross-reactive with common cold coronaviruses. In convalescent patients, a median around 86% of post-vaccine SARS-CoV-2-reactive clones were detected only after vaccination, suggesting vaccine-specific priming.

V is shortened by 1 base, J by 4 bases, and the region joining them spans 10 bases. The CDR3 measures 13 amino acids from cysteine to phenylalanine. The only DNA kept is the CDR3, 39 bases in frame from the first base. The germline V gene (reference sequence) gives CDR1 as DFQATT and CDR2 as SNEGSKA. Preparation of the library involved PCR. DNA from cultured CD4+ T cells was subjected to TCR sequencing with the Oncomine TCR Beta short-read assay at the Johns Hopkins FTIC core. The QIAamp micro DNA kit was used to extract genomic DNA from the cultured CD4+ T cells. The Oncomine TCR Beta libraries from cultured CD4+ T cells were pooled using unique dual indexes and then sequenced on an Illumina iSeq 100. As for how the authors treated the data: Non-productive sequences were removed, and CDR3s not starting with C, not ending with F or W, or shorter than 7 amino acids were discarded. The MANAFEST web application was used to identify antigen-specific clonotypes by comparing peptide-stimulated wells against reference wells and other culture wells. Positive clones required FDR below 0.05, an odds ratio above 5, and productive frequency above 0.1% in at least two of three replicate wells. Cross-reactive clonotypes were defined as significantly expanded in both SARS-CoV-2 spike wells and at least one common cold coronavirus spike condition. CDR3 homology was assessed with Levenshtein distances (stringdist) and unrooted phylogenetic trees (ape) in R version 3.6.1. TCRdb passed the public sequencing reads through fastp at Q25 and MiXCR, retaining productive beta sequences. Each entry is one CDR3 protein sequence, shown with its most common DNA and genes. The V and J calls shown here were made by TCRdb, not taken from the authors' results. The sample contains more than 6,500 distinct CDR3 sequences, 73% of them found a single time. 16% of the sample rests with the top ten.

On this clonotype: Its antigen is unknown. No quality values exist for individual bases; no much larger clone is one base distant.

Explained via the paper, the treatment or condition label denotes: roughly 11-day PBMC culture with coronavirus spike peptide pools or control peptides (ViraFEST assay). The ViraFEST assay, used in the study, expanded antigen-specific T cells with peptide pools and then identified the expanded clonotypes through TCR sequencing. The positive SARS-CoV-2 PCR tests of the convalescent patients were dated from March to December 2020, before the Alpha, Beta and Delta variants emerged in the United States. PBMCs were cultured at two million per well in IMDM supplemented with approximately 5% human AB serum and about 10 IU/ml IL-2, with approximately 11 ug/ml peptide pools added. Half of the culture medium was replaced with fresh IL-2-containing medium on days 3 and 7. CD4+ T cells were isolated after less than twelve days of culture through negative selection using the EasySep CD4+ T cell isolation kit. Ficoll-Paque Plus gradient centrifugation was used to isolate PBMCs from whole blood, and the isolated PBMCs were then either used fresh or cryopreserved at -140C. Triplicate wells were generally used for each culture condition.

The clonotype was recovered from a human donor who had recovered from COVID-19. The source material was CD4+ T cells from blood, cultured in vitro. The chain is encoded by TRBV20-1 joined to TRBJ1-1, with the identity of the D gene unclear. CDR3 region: CSARVQKITEAFF. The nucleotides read TGCAGTGCTAGAGTCCAGAAGATCACTGAAGCTTTCTTT.